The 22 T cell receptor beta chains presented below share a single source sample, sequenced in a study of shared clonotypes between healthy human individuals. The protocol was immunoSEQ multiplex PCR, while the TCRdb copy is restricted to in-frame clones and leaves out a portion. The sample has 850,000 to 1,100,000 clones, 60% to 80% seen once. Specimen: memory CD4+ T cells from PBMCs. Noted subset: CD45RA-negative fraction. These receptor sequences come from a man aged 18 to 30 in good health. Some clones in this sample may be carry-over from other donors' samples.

The CDR3 sequence: CASSSLQGNNSPLHF. DNA for the CDR3: TGTGCCAGCAGTTCACTCCAGGGGAACAATTCACCCCTCCACTTT. The chain couples TRBV27 to TRBJ1-6, with a possible D match to TRBD1 (6 bases). The CDR3 sequence is 15 residues long. The germline V gene encodes CDR1 MNHEY and CDR2 SMNVEV (reference sequence). V was trimmed by 4 bases and J by 7 bases, leaving 14 bases between them.

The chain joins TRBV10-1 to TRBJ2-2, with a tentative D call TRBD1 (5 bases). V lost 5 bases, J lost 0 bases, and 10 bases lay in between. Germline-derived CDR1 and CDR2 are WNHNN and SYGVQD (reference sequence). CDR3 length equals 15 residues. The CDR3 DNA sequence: TGCGCCAGCAGTAGTGGGGCAACGAACACCGGGGAGCTGTTTTTT. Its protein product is CASSSGATNTGELFF.

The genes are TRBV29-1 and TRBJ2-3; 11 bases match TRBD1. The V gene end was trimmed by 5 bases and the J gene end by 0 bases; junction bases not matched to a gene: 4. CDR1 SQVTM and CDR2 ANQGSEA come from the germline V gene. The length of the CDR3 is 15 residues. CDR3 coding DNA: TGCAGCGTTAGTGGACAGGGGGCTAGCACAGATACGCAGTATTTT. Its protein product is CSVSGQGASTDTQYF.

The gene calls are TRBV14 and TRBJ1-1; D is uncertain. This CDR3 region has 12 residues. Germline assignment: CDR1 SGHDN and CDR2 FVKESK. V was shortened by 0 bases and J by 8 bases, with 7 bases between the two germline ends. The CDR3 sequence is CASSQDQLEAFF. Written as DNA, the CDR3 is TGTGCCAGCAGCCAAGACCAGTTAGAAGCTTTCTTT.

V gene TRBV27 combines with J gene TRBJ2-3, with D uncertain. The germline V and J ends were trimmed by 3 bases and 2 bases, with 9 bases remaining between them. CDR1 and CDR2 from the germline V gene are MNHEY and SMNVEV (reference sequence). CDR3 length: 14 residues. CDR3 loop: CASSLRLPTDTQYF. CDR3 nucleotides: TGTGCCAGCAGTTTGAGGCTTCCCACAGATACGCAGTATTTT.

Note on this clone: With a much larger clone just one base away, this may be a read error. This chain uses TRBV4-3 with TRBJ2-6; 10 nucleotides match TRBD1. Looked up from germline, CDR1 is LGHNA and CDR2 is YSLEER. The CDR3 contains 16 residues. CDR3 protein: CASSQDGGTGANVLIF. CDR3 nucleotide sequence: TGCGCCAGCAGCCAAGATGGGGGGACAGGGGCCAACGTCCTGATTTTC.

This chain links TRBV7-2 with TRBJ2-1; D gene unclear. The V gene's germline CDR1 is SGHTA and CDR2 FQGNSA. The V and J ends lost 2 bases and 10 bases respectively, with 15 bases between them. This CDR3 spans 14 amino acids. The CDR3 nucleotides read TGTGCCAGCAGCTTATCAAGGCTAGTAGGGGAGCAGTTCTTC. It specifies CASSLSRLVGEQFF.

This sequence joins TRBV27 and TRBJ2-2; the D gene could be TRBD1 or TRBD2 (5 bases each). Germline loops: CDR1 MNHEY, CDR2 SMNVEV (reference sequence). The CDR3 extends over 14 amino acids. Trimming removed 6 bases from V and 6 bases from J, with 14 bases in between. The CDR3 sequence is CASRGVLVAGELFF. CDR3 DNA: TGTGCCAGCAGGGGGGTTTTGGTGGCCGGGGAGCTGTTTTTT.

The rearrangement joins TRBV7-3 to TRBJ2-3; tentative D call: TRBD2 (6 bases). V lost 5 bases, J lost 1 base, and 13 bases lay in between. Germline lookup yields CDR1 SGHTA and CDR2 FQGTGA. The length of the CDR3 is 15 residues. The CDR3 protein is CASSVGAGRTDTQYF. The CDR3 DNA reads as TGTGCCAGCAGCGTAGGGGCGGGGCGCACAGATACGCAGTATTTT.

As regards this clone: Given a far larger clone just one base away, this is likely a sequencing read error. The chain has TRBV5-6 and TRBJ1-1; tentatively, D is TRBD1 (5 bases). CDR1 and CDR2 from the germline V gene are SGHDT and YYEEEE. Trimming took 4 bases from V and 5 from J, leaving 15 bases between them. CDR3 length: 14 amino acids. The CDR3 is CASSPRGACTEAFF. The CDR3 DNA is TGTGCCAGCAGCCCTCGAGGGGCTTGTACTGAAGCTTTCTTT.

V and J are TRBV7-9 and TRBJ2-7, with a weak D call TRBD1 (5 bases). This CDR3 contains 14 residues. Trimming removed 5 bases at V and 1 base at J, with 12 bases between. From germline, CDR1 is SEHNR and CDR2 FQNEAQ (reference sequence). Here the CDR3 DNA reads TGTGCCAGCAGCCAAGACAGACATTCCTACGAGCAGTACTTC. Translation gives CASSQDRHSYEQYF.

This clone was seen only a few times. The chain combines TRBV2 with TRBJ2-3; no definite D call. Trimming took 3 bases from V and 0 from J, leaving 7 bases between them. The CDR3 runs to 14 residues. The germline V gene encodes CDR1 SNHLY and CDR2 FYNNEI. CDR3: CASSDRKSTDTQYF. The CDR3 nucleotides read TGTGCCAGCAGTGATCGCAAGAGCACAGATACGCAGTATTTT.

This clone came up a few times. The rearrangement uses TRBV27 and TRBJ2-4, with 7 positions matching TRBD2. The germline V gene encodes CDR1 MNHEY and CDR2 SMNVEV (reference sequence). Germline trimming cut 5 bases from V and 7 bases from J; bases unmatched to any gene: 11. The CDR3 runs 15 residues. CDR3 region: CASSTGTLGGNIQYF. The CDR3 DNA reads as TGTGCCAGCAGTACCGGGACTTTGGGGGGGAACATTCAGTACTTC.

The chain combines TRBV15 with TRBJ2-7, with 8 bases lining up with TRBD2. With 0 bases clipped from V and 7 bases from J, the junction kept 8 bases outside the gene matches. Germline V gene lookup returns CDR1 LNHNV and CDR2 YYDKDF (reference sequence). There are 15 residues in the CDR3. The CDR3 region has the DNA TGTGCCACCAGCAGAGATAAGGCGGGAGGTCGGGAGCAGTACTTC. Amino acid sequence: CATSRDKAGGREQYF.

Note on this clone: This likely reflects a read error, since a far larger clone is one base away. Written as DNA, the CDR3 is TGTGCCAGCTATCTCCAGGGTTCTGGAAACACCATATATTTT. This encodes CASYLQGSGNTIYF. The chain combines TRBV2 with TRBJ1-3; perhaps TRBD1 as D (5 bases). Germline values: CDR1 SNHLY, CDR2 FYNNEI. The CDR3 has 14 residues. With 8 bases removed from V and 1 base from J, the gap between germline ends came to 12 bases.

The DNA for the CDR3 is TGTGCCAGCAGTTCCCCTAAGGGATTCTACGAGCAGTACTTC. As protein: CASSSPKGFYEQYF. This rearrangement joins TRBV28 to TRBJ2-7; no definite D call. Germline loops: CDR1 MDHEN, CDR2 SYDVKM. V lost 4 bases and J 3 bases, leaving 13 bases between the germline ends. This CDR3 region has 14 residues.

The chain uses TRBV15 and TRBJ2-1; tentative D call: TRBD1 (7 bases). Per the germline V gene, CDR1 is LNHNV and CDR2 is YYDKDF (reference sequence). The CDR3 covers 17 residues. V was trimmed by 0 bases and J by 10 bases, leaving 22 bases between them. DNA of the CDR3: TGTGCCACCAGCAGAGATAGGGGCAGGGGGGCCGTCAGAGAGCAGTTCTTC. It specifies CATSRDRGRGAVREQFF.

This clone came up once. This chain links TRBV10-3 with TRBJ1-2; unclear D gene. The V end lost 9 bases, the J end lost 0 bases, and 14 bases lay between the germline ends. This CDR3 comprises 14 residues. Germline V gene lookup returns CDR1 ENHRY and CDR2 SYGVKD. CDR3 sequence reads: CAITDTASNYGYTF. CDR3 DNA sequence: TGTGCCATTACTGACACCGCGTCTAACTATGGCTACACCTTC.

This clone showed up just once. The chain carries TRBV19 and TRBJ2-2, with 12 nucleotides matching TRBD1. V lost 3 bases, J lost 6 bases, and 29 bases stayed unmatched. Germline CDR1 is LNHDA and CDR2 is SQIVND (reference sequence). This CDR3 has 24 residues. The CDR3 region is CASSIYTVLTMGQGAGVRAGELFF. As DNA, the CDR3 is TGTGCCAGTAGTATTTATACCGTATTGACTATGGGACAGGGGGCCGGGGTACGCGCCGGGGAGCTGTTTTTT.

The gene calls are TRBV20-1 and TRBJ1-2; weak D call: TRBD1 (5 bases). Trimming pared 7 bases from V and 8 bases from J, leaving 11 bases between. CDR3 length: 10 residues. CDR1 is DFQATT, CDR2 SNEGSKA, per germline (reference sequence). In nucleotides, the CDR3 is TGCAGTGTAGGGGAGAGGGGCTACACCTTC. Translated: CSVGERGYTF.

In nucleotides, the CDR3 is TGTGCCAGCAGTGTGACGATGCGGAATTCACCCCTCCACTTT. Its protein is CASSVTMRNSPLHF. V and J are TRBV2 and TRBJ1-6; no clear D. CDR1 is SNHLY and CDR2 is FYNNEI in the germline V gene. Deletions cut 4 bases from V and 7 bases from J, with 11 bases between. The CDR3 has 14 residues.

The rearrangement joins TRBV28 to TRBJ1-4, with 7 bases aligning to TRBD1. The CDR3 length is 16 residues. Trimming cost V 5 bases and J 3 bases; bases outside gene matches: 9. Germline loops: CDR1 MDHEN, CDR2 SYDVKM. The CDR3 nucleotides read TGTGCCAGCAGTCGGACAGGTAGTAGGCCTAATGAAAAACTGTTTTTT. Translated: CASSRTGSRPNEKLFF.